Below, 32 T cell receptor beta chains from the same sample are listed, as sequenced in a study of control samples from healthy donors and cancer patients. Assay: immunoSEQ multiplex PCR; the TCRdb copy retains only in-frame clones and omits some. There are 150,000 to 200,000 clones in the sample; 90% to 95% occur only once, and roughly 8.4% lies in the top ten. The material sequenced was blood. The source is a woman aged 40 to 55 in good health.

The V gene is TRBV7-2, the J gene TRBJ1-2, with no clear D. The germline gives CDR1 SGHTA, CDR2 FQGNSA. Trimming removed 0 bases at V and 5 bases at J, with 10 bases between. The CDR3 spans 14 residues. CDR3 sequence (DNA): TGTGCCAGCAGCTTAGCGCGGGCATCGTATGGCTACACCTTC. Translating gives CASSLARASYGYTF.

The rearrangement uses TRBV25-1 and TRBJ1-1; maybe TRBD1 (5 bases). Germline CDR1 reads MGHDK; CDR2 reads SYGVNS. V lost 9 bases and J lost 0, with 11 bases in between. This CDR3 has 13 residues. The DNA for the CDR3 is TGTGCCAGTATGGTGGGGCTGAACACTGAAGCTTTCTTT. Its translation is CASMVGLNTEAFF.

The V call is TRBV30, the J call TRBJ1-1, with a tentative D call TRBD1 (6 bases). Germline CDR1 reads GTSNPN; CDR2 reads SVGIG (reference sequence). The CDR3 runs 14 residues. The ends were cut back, 3 bases at V and 0 bases at J, with 11 bases in the middle. CDR3 in amino acids: CAWSRGDMNTEAFF. DNA of the CDR3: TGTGCCTGGAGCCGGGGGGACATGAACACTGAAGCTTTCTTT.

V is TRBV25-1 and J is TRBJ2-5; D is ambiguous. CDR3 length equals 13 residues. Trimming cost V 4 bases and J 3 bases, with 9 bases left between them. Germline V lookup: CDR1 MGHDK, CDR2 SYGVNS. Here the CDR3 DNA reads TGTGCCAGCAGTGGTTACGGTAAAGAGACCCAGTACTTC. It translates to CASSGYGKETQYF.

The gene calls are TRBV7-9 and TRBJ1-5; D is perhaps TRBD1 (5 bases). There are 15 residues in the CDR3. CDR1 is SEHNR and CDR2 is FQNEAQ in the germline V gene (reference sequence). The V end lost 6 bases, the J end lost 1 base, and 13 bases lay between the germline ends. The CDR3 region has the DNA TGTGCCAGCAGTTCGGCAGGGCAGAGCAATCAGCCCCAGCATTTT. Protein: CASSSAGQSNQPQHF. The complete variable domain, with remaining parts taken from reference TRBV7-9 and TRBJ1-5, reads DTGVSQNPRHKITKRGQNVTFRCDPISEHNRLYWYRQTLGQGPEFLTYFQNEAQLEKSRLLSDRFSAERPKGSFSTLEIQRTEQGDSAMYLCASSSAGQSNQPQHFGDGTRLSIL.

CDR3 in DNA: TGTGCCATCAGTGAGTCGCGGCCCTACGAGCAGTACTTC. It yields the protein CAISESRPYEQYF. The chain links TRBV10-3 to TRBJ2-7; unclear D gene. Trimming took 0 bases from V and 2 from J, leaving 5 bases between them. The CDR3 sequence is 13 residues long. The V gene's germline CDR1 is ENHRY and CDR2 SYGVKD.

The rearrangement links TRBV12-3 or TRBV12-4 to TRBJ1-2, with 7 bases identical to TRBD1. The trim removed 6 bases at V and 7 bases at J, leaving 8 bases unmatched. The CDR3 loop spans 13 amino acids. The DNA of the CDR3 is TGTGCCAGCAGCCCAACAGGGGCGGGTGGCTACACCTTC. Amino acid sequence: CASSPTGAGGYTF.

The chain is built from TRBV28 and TRBJ2-3; 7 nucleotides align to TRBD1. CDR1 and CDR2 from the germline V gene are MDHEN and SYDVKM. The CDR3 sequence is 13 residues long. The ends lost 5 bases at V and 7 bases at J; junction bases unmatched: 6. CDR3 region: CASSLGQENTQYF. The CDR3 nucleotides read TGTGCCAGCAGTCTCGGACAGGAGAATACGCAGTATTTT.

CDR3 bases: TGTGCCAGCAGCGGTTTCGACAGGGGGCACACTGAAGCTTTCTTT. This translates into CASSGFDRGHTEAFF. This chain joins TRBV7-9 and TRBJ1-1, with 10 bases that match TRBD1. This CDR3 is built from 15 residues. The ends lost 5 bases at V and 3 bases at J; junction bases unmatched: 6. The V gene's germline CDR1 is SEHNR and CDR2 FQNEAQ (reference sequence). Variable domain in full (rest from reference TRBV7-9 and TRBJ1-1): DTGVSQNPRHKITKRGQNVTFRCDPISEHNRLYWYRQTLGQGPEFLTYFQNEAQLEKSRLLSDRFSAERPKGSFSTLEIQRTEQGDSAMYLCASSGFDRGHTEAFFGQGTRLTVV.

The rearrangement joins TRBV7-6 to TRBJ2-3, with TRBD2 matching 14 bases. The CDR3 is 18 residues long. In germline, CDR1 is SGHVS, CDR2 FNYEAQ. Unmatched junction bases numbered 11, after V lost 3 bases and J lost 6 bases. The CDR3 DNA reads as TGTGCCAGCAGCTTCGGGACTAGCGGGGGCCCTGTCGGGGATACGCAGTATTTT. It is translated as CASSFGTSGGPVGDTQYF.

The CDR3 reads CASSMPWVSYNEQFF. CDR3 coding DNA: TGTGCCAGTAGTATGCCTTGGGTAAGCTACAATGAGCAGTTCTTC. The chain recombines TRBV19 with TRBJ2-1; D unresolved. CDR3 length: 15 residues. The V gene lost 3 bases and the J gene lost 3 bases, with 12 bases spanning the gap. Germline CDR1 is LNHDA and CDR2 is SQIVND (reference sequence).

The chain recombines TRBV11-2 with TRBJ2-7; TRBD1 is a possible D gene (6 bases). V lost 9 bases to trimming and J lost 4 bases, with 13 bases between them. CDR1 and CDR2 (germline): SGHAT, FQNNGV. This CDR3 has 12 residues. CDR3 coding DNA: TGTGCCAGAGTGGGGGCGTTATACGAGCAGTACTTC. Its translation is CARVGALYEQYF.

V is TRBV11-3 and J is TRBJ2-2; TRBD1 aligns across 9 bases. Germline V gene lookup returns CDR1 SGHNT and CDR2 YENEEA. The V segment lost 8 bases and the J segment 5 bases; nucleotides outside the gene matches: 6. The CDR3 has 14 residues. CDR3 protein: CASATGGFTGELFF. As DNA, the CDR3 is TGTGCCAGCGCTACAGGGGGCTTTACCGGGGAGCTGTTTTTT.

Remarks on this clone: Relative to the germline gene, one junction end is altered; a read error may explain this. The CDR3 nucleotides read TGCGCCAGCTGCTTGGAAGCGGGGGGCCGCAATGAGCAGTTCTTC. As protein: CASCLEAGGRNEQFF. The rearrangement joins TRBV5-1 to TRBJ2-1, with TRBD2 matching 9 bases. From germline, CDR1 is SGHRS and CDR2 YFSETQ. This CDR3 contains 15 residues.

This chain links TRBV10-2 with TRBJ2-7, with D tentatively TRBD1 (8 bases). V lost 8 bases to trimming and J lost 2 bases, with 13 bases between them. The CDR3 has 13 amino acids. CDR1 is WSHSY and CDR2 is SAAADI in the germline V gene. CDR3 DNA: TGCGCCAGCTGGACAGGGACTACCTACGAGCAGTACTTC. Protein product: CASWTGTTYEQYF.

This chain joins TRBV9 and TRBJ2-5, with TRBD1 matching over 7 bases. The junction had 9 bases not matched to a gene; V was cut back by 2 bases and J by 5 bases. In germline, CDR1 is SGDLS, CDR2 YYNGEE. The CDR3 contains 15 residues. CDR3 in amino acids: CASSVGPGGPETQYF. In DNA, the CDR3 is TGTGCCAGCAGCGTGGGTCCAGGGGGTCCGGAGACCCAGTACTTC.

V gene TRBV6-5 combines with J gene TRBJ1-5; D may be TRBD1 (6 bases). Germline CDR1 reads MNHEY; CDR2 reads SVGAGI. The CDR3 is made up of 15 amino acids. V was shortened by 0 bases and J by 4 bases, with 10 bases between the two germline ends. The CDR3 DNA is TGTGCCAGCAGTTACTCCTTGGGGGCGAATCAGCCCCAGCATTTT. This codes for CASSYSLGANQPQHF.

The rearrangement uses TRBV7-2 and TRBJ1-1, with TRBD1 as a possible D gene (5 bases). In germline, CDR1 is SGHTA, CDR2 FQGNSA. This CDR3 is built from 15 residues. Trimming pared 5 bases from V and 4 bases from J, leaving 17 bases between. The DNA for the CDR3 is TGTGCCAGCAGCGCGGCCGGGACCCAGGGCACTGAAGCTTTCTTT. Translated, it gives CASSAAGTQGTEAFF. The full variable domain, in which reference TRBV7-2 and TRBJ1-1 provide the parts outside the CDR3, is GAGVSQSPSNKVTEKGKDVELRCDPISGHTALYWYRQSLGQGLEFLIYFQGNSAPDKSGLPSDRFSAERTGGSVSTLTIQRTQQEDSAVYLCASSAAGTQGTEAFFGQGTRLTVV.

The CDR3 spells CASSSTGRSPLHF. The CDR3, as DNA: TGTGCCAGCAGTTCCACAGGGAGATCACCCCTCCACTTT. The chain is built from TRBV27 and TRBJ1-6, with D perhaps TRBD1 (6 bases). This CDR3 has 13 residues. The V end was cut by 4 bases, the J end by 10 bases, with 11 bases between. Germline V gene lookup returns CDR1 MNHEY and CDR2 SMNVEV (reference sequence).

V usage is TRBV4-1 and J usage is TRBJ2-3, with D possibly called TRBD1 or TRBD2 (5 bases each). V lost 3 bases and J lost 9, with 10 bases in between. The CDR3 spans 12 residues. Germline V gene sequence: CDR1 MGHRA, CDR2 YSYEKL. CDR3 nucleotide sequence: TGCGCCAGCAGCCAGGGACCTGGAACGCAGTATTTT. Translation: CASSQGPGTQYF.

This clone was counted once. J is TRBJ1-5 and V is TRBV7-9; 9 nucleotides line up with TRBD1. CDR3 size: 14 residues. J gave up 7 bases and V 4 bases, and 5 bases lay outside the gene matches. CDR1 is SEHNR, CDR2 FQNEAQ, per germline (reference sequence). The CDR3 protein is CASSSWTGDQPQHF. The CDR3 DNA is TGTGCCAGCAGCTCCTGGACAGGGGACCAGCCCCAGCATTTT.

The rearrangement joins TRBV7-9 to TRBJ1-1, with D unclear. There are 14 residues in the CDR3. The V gene lost 3 bases and the J gene lost 1 base, with 9 bases spanning the gap. From germline, CDR1 is SEHNR and CDR2 FQNEAQ (reference sequence). CDR3 nucleotide sequence: TGTGCCAGCAGCTTTGGGAATAGGAACACTGAAGCTTTCTTT. Its translation is CASSFGNRNTEAFF.

In regard to this clone: Other DNA sequences in this specimen translate into the identical CDR3. The rearrangement uses TRBV5-1 and TRBJ1-5, with D possibly TRBD1 on 6 matching bases. Germline-derived CDR1 and CDR2 are SGHRS and YFSETQ. The CDR3 covers 15 residues. Trimming took off 0 bases at V and 6 bases at J, with 13 bases between the two ends. Here the CDR3 reads CASSLGGGVGQPQHF. The DNA of the CDR3 is TGCGCCAGCAGCTTGGGAGGGGGGGTAGGTCAGCCCCAGCATTTT.

The V and J genes are TRBV25-1 and TRBJ1-6; D might be TRBD1 (5 bases). Trimming took 4 bases from V and 10 from J, leaving 14 bases between them. Germline V gene lookup returns CDR1 MGHDK and CDR2 SYGVNS. There are 14 residues in the CDR3. CDR3 sequence: CASSVRGTQSPLHF. The CDR3 DNA reads as TGTGCCAGCAGTGTTCGCGGGACCCAATCACCCCTCCACTTT.

This rearrangement joins TRBV15 to TRBJ2-7; D gene uncertain. Per germline, CDR1 LNHNV and CDR2 YYDKDF (reference sequence). With 3 bases removed from V and 2 bases from J, the gap between germline ends came to 11 bases. There are 14 residues in the CDR3. CDR3 residues: CATSRGFPPYEQYF. CDR3 in DNA: TGTGCCACCAGCAGGGGATTTCCCCCCTACGAGCAGTACTTC. The variable domain in full, completed from reference TRBV15 and TRBJ2-7, reads DAMVIQNPRYQVTQFGKPVTLSCSQTLNHNVMYWYQQKSSQAPKLLFHYYDKDFNNEADTPDNFQSRRPNTSFCFLDIRSPGLGDTAMYLCATSRGFPPYEQYFGPGTRLTVT.

The V call is TRBV2, the J call TRBJ1-4, with 7 positions matching TRBD1. Germline V lookup: CDR1 SNHLY, CDR2 FYNNEI. The length of the CDR3 is 16 residues. Trimming removed 8 bases from V and 4 bases from J; junction bases left unmatched: 13. The CDR3 spells CASGDSSEGVNEKLFF. The CDR3 DNA reads as TGTGCCAGCGGGGACAGTTCCGAGGGGGTTAATGAAAAACTGTTTTTT. The variable domain in full, with the rest retrieved from reference TRBV2 and TRBJ1-4, is EPEVTQTPSHQVTQMGQEVILRCVPISNHLYFYWYRQILGQKVEFLVSFYNNEISEKSEIFDDQFSVERPDGSNFTLKIRSTKLEDSAMYFCASGDSSEGVNEKLFFGSGTQLSVL.

V usage is TRBV5-8 and J usage is TRBJ2-5; tentatively, D is TRBD2 (6 bases). The CDR3 has 16 residues. Germline V gene data show CDR1 as SGHTS and CDR2 as YDEGEE. Between the trimmed V and J ends, which lost 1 base and 5 bases, there was a span of 18 bases. DNA for the CDR3: TGTGCCAGCAGCTTGAGGGTAGGAGGGGTTGGCGAGACCCAGTACTTC. Its protein product is CASSLRVGGVGETQYF.

The chain couples TRBV19 to TRBJ1-6; weak D call: TRBD1 (6 bases). This CDR3 has 18 amino acids. Trimming took off 3 bases at V and 10 bases at J, with 25 bases between the two ends. Germline loops: CDR1 LNHDA, CDR2 SQIVND (reference sequence). CDR3 protein: CASSMNSIGAGVRSPLHF. CDR3 DNA: TGTGCCAGTAGTATGAATTCGATAGGGGCAGGGGTGAGATCACCCCTCCACTTT.

This clone showed up just a few times. The chain employs TRBV5-1 and TRBJ1-5; the match to TRBD1 covers 8 bases. The CDR3 has 15 residues. Germline V lookup: CDR1 SGHRS, CDR2 YFSETQ. The ends lost 0 bases at V and 7 bases at J; junction bases unmatched: 6. The DNA of the CDR3 is TGCGCCAGCAGCTTGGTGCCAGGGGGCGGGCAGCCCCAGCATTTT. This sequence encodes CASSLVPGGGQPQHF.

The rearrangement joins TRBV6-5 to TRBJ2-3, with D tentatively TRBD1 (6 bases). Germline V gene lookup returns CDR1 MNHEY and CDR2 SVGAGI. This CDR3 has 14 amino acids. Between the trimmed V and J ends, which lost 6 bases and 7 bases, there was a span of 17 bases. Written as DNA, the CDR3 is TGTGCCAGCAGACTGGACAGTTCCAGGAATACGCAGTATTTT. It is translated as CASRLDSSRNTQYF.

The chain couples TRBV18 to TRBJ1-1; 7 bases align to TRBD1. The CDR3 has 17 residues. The J segment lost 0 bases and the V segment lost 6 bases, leaving 13 bases of the junction unmatched. Germline loops: CDR1 KGHSH, CDR2 LQKENI. The CDR3 nucleotides are TGTGCCAGCTCCATTCGGATGGGGACAGCCCTGAACACTGAAGCTTTCTTT. This encodes CASSIRMGTALNTEAFF. The full variable domain, in which reference TRBV18 and TRBJ1-1 provide the parts outside the CDR3, is NAGVMQNPRHLVRRRGQEARLRCSPMKGHSHVYWYRQLPEEGLKFMVYLQKENIIDESGMPKERFSAEFPKEGPSILRIQQVVRGDSAAYFCASSIRMGTALNTEAFFGQGTRLTVV.

This clone has a single count. The rearrangement links TRBV7-9 to TRBJ1-1; D remains unclear. CDR1 and CDR2 (germline): SEHNR, FQNEAQ (reference sequence). The V and J ends lost 0 bases and 1 base respectively, with 12 bases between them. This CDR3 contains 16 residues. In DNA form, the CDR3 reads TGTGCCAGCAGCTTAGCGGCTCCATTTGGGAACACTGAAGCTTTCTTT. Amino acids: CASSLAAPFGNTEAFF.